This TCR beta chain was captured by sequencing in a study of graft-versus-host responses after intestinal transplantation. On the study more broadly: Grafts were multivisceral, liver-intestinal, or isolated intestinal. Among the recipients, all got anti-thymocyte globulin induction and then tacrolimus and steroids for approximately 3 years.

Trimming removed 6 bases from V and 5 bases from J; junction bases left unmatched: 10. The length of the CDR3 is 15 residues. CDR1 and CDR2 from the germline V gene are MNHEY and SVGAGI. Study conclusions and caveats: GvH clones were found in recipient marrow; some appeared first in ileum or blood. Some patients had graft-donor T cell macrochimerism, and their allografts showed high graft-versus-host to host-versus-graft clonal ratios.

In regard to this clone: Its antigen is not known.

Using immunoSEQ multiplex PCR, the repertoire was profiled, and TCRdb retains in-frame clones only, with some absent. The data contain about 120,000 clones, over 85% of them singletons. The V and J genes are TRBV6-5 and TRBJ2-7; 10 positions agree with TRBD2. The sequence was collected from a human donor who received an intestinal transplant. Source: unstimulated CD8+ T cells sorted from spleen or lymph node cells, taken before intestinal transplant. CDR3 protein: CASSISGRAGNEQYF. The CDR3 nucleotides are TGTGCCAGCAGCATCAGCGGGAGGGCCGGGAACGAGCAGTACTTC.